The present T cell receptor beta chain was sequenced within a study of regulatory T cells in long-lasting Graves disease. As for time point: newly diagnosed GD, antithyroid drugs for less than 3 months. Following extraction of RNA from PBMCs, that RNA was used to make the TCR library. Both iRepertoire HTBI primers and Arm-PCR of CDR3 regions were used to build the TCR beta libraries. TCRdb analysed the multiplex PCR reads with MiXCR anew, one entry per CDR3 protein. The sample shows some 560,000 distinct CDR3 sequences, about 16% of them seen only once. This sample also belongs to another study, concerning T cells in Graves' hyperthyroidism and ophthalmopathy.

The sample was peripheral blood mononuclear cells (PBMCs), taken at new diagnosis, from a patient treated with antithyroid drugs. The clonotype was recovered from a woman aged 35-65 years with Graves disease.

CDR3 in amino acids: CATSREAPPNTGELFF. The DNA for the CDR3 is TGTGCCACCAGCAGAGAAGCTCCCCCGAACACCGGGGAGCTGTTTTTT. The genes are TRBV15 and TRBJ2-2, with D unresolved. Trimming removed 0 bases at V and 0 bases at J, with 8 bases between. This CDR3 is 16 amino acids long. Germline loops: CDR1 LNHNV, CDR2 YYDKDF (reference sequence).